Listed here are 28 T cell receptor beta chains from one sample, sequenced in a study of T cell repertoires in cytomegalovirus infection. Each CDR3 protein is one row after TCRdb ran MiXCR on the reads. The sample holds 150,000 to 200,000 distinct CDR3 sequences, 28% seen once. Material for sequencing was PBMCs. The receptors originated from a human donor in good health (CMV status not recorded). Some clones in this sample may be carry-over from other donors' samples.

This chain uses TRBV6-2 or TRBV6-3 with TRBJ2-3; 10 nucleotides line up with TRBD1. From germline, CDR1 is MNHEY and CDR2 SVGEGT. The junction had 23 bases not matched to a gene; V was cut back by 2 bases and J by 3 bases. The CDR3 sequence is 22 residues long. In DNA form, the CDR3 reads TGTGCCAGCAGTTACCCCTCCGCGGGACAGGGGATCGGGGCGGATCGGACAGATACGCAGTATTTT. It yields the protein CASSYPSAGQGIGADRTDTQYF.

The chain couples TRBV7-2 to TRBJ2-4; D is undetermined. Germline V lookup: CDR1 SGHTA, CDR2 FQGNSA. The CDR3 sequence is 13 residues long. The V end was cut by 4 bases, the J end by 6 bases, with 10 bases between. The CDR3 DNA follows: TGTGCCAGCAGCTCCGGTCGATCAAACATTCAGTACTTC. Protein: CASSSGRSNIQYF.

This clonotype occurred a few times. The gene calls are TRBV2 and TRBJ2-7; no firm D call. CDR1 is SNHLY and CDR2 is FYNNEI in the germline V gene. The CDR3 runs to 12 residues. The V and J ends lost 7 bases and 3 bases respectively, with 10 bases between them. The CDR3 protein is CASKAQIYEQYF. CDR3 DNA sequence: TGTGCCAGCAAGGCCCAAATCTACGAGCAGTACTTC.

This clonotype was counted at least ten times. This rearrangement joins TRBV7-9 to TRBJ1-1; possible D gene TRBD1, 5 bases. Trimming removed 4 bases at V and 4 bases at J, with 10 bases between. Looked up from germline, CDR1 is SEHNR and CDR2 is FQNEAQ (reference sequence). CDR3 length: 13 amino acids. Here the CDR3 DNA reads TGTGCCAGCAGCTGGCAGGGCAGCACTGAAGCTTTCTTT. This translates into CASSWQGSTEAFF.

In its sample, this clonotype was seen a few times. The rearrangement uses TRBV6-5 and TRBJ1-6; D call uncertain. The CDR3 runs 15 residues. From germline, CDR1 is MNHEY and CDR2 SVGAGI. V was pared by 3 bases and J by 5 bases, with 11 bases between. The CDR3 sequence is CASSYLRTDNSPLHF. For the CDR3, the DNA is TGTGCCAGCAGTTATTTAAGGACGGATAATTCACCCCTCCACTTT.

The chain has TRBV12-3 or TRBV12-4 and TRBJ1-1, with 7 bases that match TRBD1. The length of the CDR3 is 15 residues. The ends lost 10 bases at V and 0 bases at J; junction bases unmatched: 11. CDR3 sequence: CATEWGRGLNTEAFF. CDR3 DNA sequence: TGTGCCACCGAATGGGGGAGGGGGCTGAACACTGAAGCTTTCTTT.

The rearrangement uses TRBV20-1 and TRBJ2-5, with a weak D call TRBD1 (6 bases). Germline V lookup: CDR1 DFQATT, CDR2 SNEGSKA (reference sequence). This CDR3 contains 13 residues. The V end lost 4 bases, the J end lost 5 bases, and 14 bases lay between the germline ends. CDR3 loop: CSAKRLQGETQYF. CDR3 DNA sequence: TGCAGTGCTAAAAGACTCCAGGGGGAGACCCAGTACTTC.

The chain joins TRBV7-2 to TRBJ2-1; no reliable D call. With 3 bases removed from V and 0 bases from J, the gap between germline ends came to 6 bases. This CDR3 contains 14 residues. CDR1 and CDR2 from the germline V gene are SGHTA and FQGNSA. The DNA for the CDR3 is TGTGCCAGCAGCTTCAGGAGCTCCTACAATGAGCAGTTCTTC. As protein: CASSFRSSYNEQFF.

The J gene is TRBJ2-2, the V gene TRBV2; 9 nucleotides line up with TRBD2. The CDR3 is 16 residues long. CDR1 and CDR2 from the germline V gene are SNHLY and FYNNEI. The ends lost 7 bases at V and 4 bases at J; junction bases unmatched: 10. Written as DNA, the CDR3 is TGTGCCAGCATCCGAAAGCGGGGGGCCCTCACCGGGGAGCTGTTTTTT. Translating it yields CASIRKRGALTGELFF.

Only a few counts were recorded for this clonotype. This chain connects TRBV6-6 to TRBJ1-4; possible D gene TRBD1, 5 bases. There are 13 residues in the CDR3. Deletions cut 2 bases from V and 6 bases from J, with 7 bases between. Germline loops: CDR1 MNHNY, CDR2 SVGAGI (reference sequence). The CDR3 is CASSYQGDEKLFF. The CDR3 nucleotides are TGTGCCAGCAGTTACCAGGGCGATGAAAAACTGTTTTTT.

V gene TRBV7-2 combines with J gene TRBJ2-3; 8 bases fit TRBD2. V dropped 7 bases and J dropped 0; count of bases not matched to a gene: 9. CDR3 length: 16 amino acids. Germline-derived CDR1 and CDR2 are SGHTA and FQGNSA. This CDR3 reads CASTGGQRGSTDTQYF. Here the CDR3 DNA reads TGTGCCAGCACCGGGGGGCAGCGGGGGAGCACAGATACGCAGTATTTT.

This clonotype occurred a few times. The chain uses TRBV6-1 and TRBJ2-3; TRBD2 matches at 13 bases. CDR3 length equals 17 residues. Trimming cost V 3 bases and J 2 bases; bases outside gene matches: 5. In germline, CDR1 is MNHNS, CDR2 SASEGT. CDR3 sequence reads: CASSEGGTSGVTDTQYF. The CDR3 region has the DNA TGTGCCAGCAGTGAGGGAGGGACTAGCGGGGTCACAGATACGCAGTATTTT.

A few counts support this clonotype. CDR3 loop: CASSLDRVINEAFF. DNA of the CDR3: TGCGCCAGCAGCTTGGACAGGGTAATTAATGAAGCTTTCTTT. The V and J genes are TRBV5-1 and TRBJ1-1; the D gene is possibly TRBD1 (6 bases). Trimming stripped 0 bases from V and 7 bases from J, with 13 bases between. The CDR3 has 14 amino acids. Germline V gives CDR1 SGHRS, CDR2 YFSETQ.

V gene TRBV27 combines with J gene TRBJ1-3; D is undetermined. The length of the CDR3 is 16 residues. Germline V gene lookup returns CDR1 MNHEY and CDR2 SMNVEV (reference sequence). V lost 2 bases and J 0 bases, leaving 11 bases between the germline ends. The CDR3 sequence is CASSLEGHPSGNTIYF. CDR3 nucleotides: TGTGCCAGCAGTTTAGAGGGCCACCCCTCTGGAAACACCATATATTTT.

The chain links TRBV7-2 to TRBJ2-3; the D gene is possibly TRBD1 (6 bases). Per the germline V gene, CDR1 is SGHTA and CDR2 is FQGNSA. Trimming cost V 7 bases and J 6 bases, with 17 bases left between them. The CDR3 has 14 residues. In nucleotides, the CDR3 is TGTGCCAGCACCCTCGGTGGGGGCCGGGATACGCAGTATTTT. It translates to CASTLGGGRDTQYF. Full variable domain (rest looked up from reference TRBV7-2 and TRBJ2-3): GAGVSQSPSNKVTEKGKDVELRCDPISGHTALYWYRQSLGQGLEFLIYFQGNSAPDKSGLPSDRFSAERTGGSVSTLTIQRTQQEDSAVYLCASTLGGGRDTQYFGPGTRLTVL.

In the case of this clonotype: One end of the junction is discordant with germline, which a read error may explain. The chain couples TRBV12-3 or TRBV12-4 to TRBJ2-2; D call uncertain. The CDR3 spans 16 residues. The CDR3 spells CASSRRDGRNPGELFF. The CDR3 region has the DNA TGTGCCAGCAGTCGTCGAGATGGCAGGAACCCCGGGGAGCTGTTTTTT.

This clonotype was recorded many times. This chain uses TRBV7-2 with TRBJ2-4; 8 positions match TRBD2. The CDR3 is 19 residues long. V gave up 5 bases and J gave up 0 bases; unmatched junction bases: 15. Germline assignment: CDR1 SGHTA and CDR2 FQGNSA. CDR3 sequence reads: CASSVSPGLEDIAKNIQYF. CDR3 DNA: TGTGCCAGCAGCGTAAGCCCGGGACTAGAAGATATAGCCAAAAACATTCAGTACTTC. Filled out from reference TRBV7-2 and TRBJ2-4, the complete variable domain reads GAGVSQSPSNKVTEKGKDVELRCDPISGHTALYWYRQSLGQGLEFLIYFQGNSAPDKSGLPSDRFSAERTGGSVSTLTIQRTQQEDSAVYLCASSVSPGLEDIAKNIQYFGAGTRLSVL.

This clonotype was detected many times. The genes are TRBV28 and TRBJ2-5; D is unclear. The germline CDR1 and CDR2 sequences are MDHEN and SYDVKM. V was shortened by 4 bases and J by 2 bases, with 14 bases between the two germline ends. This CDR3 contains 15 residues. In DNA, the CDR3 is TGTGCCAGCAGTTCCCCGGGCGCCGGGCAAGAGACCCAGTACTTC. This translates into CASSSPGAGQETQYF. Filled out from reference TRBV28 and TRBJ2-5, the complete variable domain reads DVKVTQSSRYLVKRTGEKVFLECVQDMDHENMFWYRQDPGLGLRLIYFSYDVKMKEKGDIPEGYSVSREKKERFSLILESASTNQTSMYLCASSSPGAGQETQYFGPGTRLLVL.

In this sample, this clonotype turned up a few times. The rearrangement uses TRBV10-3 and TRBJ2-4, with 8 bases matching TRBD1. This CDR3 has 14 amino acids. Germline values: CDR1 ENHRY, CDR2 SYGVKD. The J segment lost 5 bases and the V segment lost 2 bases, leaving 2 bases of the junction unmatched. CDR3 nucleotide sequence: TGTGCCATCAGTGAGCTGGACAGGGAAAACATTCAGTACTTC. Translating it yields CAISELDRENIQYF.

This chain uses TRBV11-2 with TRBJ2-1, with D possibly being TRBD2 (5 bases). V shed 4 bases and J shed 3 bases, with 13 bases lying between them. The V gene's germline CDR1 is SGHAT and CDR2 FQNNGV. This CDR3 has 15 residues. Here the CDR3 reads CASSSSATSYNEQFF. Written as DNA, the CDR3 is TGTGCCAGCAGCTCTTCGGCCACTAGCTACAATGAGCAGTTCTTC.

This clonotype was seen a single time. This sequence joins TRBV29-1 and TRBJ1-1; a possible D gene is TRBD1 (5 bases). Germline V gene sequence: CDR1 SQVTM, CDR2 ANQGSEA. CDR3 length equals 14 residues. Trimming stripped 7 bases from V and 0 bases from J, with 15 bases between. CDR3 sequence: CSAKHTGMNTEAFF. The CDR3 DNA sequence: TGCAGCGCGAAACACACAGGTATGAACACTGAAGCTTTCTTT.

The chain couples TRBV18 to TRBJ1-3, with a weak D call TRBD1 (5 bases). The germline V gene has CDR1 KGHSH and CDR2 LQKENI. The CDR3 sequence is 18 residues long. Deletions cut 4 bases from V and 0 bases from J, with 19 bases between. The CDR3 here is CASSQLGDSLPSGNTIYF. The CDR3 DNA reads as TGTGCCAGCTCACAACTGGGCGACAGTCTACCCTCTGGAAACACCATATATTTT.

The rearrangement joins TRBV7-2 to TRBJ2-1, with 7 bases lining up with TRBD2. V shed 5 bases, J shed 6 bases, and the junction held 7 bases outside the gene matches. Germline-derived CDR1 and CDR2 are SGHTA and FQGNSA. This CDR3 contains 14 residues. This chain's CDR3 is CASSPDWGGNEQFF. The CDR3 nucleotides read TGTGCCAGCAGCCCCGATTGGGGGGGCAATGAGCAGTTCTTC.

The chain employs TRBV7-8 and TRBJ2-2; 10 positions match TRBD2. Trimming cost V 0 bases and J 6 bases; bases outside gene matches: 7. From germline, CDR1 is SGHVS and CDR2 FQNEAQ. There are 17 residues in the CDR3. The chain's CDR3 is CASSLAVQRGGPGELFF. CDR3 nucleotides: TGTGCCAGCAGCTTAGCGGTGCAGCGGGGGGGCCCCGGGGAGCTGTTTTTT.

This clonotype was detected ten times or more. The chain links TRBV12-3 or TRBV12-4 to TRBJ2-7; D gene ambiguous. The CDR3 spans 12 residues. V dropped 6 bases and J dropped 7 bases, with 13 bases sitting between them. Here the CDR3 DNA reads TGTGCCAGCAGCCTCGGTTGGCAGGAGCAGTACTTC. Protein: CASSLGWQEQYF.

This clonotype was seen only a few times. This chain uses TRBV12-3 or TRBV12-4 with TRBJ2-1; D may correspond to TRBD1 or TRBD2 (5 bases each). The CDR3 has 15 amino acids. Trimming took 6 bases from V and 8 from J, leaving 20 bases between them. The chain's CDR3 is CASSSVRGRIDEQFF. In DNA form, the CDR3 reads TGTGCCAGCAGCTCCGTGAGGGGTCGGATCGATGAGCAGTTCTTC.

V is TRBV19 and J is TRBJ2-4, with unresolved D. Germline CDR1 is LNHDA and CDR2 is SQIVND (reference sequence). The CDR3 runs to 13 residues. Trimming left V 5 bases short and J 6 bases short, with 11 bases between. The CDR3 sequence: CASSPGVANIQYF. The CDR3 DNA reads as TGTGCCAGTAGTCCTGGGGTAGCAAACATTCAGTACTTC. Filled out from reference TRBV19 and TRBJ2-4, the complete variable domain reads DGGITQSPKYLFRKEGQNVTLSCEQNLNHDAMYWYRQDPGQGLRLIYYSQIVNDFQKGDIAEGYSVSREKKESFPLTVTSAQKNPTAFYLCASSPGVANIQYFGAGTRLSVL.

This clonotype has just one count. In DNA, the CDR3 is TGTGCCAGCAGCCCCAGGGAGATTCGCTCTGGGGCCAACGTCCTGACTTTC. This codes for CASSPREIRSGANVLTF. The rearrangement joins TRBV7-6 to TRBJ2-6; D might be TRBD1 or TRBD2, each matching 5 bases. This CDR3 has 17 residues. V was pared by 5 bases and J by 0 bases, with 14 bases between. Germline-derived CDR1 and CDR2 are SGHVS and FNYEAQ.